This T cell receptor (beta chain) was captured by sequencing in a study of regulatory T cells in long-lasting Graves disease. Assembly of TCR beta libraries relied on iRepertoire HTBI primers together with Arm-PCR of CDR3 regions. TCRdb passed the multiplex PCR reads through MiXCR, listing each CDR3 protein once. Here the sample spans roughly 250,000 distinct CDR3 sequences, around a sixth being singletons. V gave up 7 bases and J gave up 3 bases, with 15 bases separating them. CDR3 length equals 13 residues. Germline V CDR1 and CDR2: SQVTM, ANQGSEA. As to time point: newly diagnosed GD, antithyroid drugs for less than 3 months. Construction of the TCR library relied on RNA isolated from PBMCs. The data were also submitted as part of a second study, on T cells in Graves' hyperthyroidism and ophthalmopathy. That work states: The TCR CDR3 was amplified in a first-round RT-PCR using the HTBI primer set. Prediction of ophthalmopathy progression came a median around 6.5 months pre-onset.

The chain combines TRBV29-1 with TRBJ1-1; a possible D gene is TRBD1 (5 bases). The origin of this receptor is a woman aged 30 to 39 with Graves disease. The sample was peripheral blood mononuclear cells (PBMCs), taken at new diagnosis, from a patient treated with antithyroid drugs. The CDR3 loop is CSARKGLDTEAFF. DNA for the CDR3: TGCAGCGCTAGGAAGGGGCTCGACACTGAAGCTTTCTTT.